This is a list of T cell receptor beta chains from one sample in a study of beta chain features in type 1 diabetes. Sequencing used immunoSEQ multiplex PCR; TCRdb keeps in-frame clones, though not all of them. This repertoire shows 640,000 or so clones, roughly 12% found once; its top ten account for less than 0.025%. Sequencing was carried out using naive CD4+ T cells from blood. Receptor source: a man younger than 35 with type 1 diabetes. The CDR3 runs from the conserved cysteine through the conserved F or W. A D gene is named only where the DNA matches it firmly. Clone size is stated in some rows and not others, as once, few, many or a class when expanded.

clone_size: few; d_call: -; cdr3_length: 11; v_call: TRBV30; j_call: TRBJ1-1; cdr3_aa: CAWRQGSQAFF; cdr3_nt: TGTGCCTGGAGGCAGGGATCTCAAGCTTTCTTT
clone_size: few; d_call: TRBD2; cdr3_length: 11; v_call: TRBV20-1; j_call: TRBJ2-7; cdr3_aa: CSASLAGLVYF; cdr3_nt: TGCAGTGCTAGTCTAGCGGGGCTGGTGTACTTC
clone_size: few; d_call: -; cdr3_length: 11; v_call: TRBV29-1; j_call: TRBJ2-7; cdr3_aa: CSVGEGHEQYF; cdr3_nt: TGCAGCGTTGGAGAAGGCCACGAGCAGTACTTC
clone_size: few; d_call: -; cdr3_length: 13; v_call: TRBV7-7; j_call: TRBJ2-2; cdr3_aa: CASSSQGTGELFF; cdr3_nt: TGTGCTAGCAGTTCTCAGGGGACCGGGGAGCTGTTTTTT
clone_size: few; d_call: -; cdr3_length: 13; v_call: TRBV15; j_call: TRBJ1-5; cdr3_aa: CATSRVSNQPQHF; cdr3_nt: TGTGCCACCAGCAGAGTGAGCAATCAGCCCCAGCATTTT
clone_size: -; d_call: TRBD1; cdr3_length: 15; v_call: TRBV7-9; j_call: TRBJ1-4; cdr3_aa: CASSPNVGDRGKLFF; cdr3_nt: TGTGCCAGCAGCCCTAACGTCGGTGACAGGGGAAAACTGTTTTTT
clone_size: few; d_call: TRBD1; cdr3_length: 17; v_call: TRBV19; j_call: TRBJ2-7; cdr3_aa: CASTLRTGTGDPGEQYF; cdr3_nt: TGTGCCAGTACCCTTCGAACTGGGACAGGAGATCCAGGCGAGCAGTACTTC
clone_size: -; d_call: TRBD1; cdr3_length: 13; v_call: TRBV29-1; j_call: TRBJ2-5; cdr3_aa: CSVEGQPQETQYF; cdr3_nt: TGCAGCGTTGAGGGACAGCCACAAGAGACCCAGTACTTC
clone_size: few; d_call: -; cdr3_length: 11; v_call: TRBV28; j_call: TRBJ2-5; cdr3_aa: CASSLIGPQYF; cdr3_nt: TGTGCCAGCAGCTTAATAGGGCCCCAGTACTTC
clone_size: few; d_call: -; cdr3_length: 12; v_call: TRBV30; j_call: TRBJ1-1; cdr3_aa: CAWTKGQSEAFF; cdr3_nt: TGTGCCTGGACCAAGGGGCAAAGTGAAGCTTTCTTT
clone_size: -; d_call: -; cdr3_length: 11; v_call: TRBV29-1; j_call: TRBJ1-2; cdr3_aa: CSDGRPYGYTF; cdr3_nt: TGCAGCGACGGACGTCCCTATGGCTACACCTTC
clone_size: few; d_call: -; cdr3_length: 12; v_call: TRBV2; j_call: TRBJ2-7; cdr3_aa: CASSHRSLEQYF; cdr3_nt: TGTGCCAGCAGCCACAGGAGTCTGGAGCAGTACTTC
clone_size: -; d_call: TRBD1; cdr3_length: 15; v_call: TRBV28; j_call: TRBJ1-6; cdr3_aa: CASNPDRDGNSPLHF; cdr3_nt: TGTGCCAGCAACCCGGACAGGGACGGTAATTCACCCCTCCACTTT
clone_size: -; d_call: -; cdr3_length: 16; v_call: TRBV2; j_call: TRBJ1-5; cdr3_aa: CASSLEEGTSGQPQHF; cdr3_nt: TGTGCCAGCAGCCTCGAGGAGGGGACCTCCGGTCAGCCCCAGCATTTT
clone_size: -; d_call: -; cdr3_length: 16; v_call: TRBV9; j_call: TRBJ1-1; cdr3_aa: CASSVEGGRRGTEAFF; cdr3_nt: TGTGCCAGCAGCGTAGAGGGGGGGCGCAGAGGAACTGAAGCTTTCTTT
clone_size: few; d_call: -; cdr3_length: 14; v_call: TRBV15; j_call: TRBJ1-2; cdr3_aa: CATSRDSDDYGYTF; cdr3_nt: TGTGCCACCAGCAGAGATTCAGATGACTATGGCTACACCTTC
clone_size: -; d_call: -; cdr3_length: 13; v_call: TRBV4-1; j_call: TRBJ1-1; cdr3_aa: CASSQDRTGEAFF; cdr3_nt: TGCGCCAGCAGCCAAGATCGAACGGGTGAAGCTTTCTTT
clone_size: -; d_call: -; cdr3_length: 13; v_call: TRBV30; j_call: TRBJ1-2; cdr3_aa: CAWSVTGNYGYTF; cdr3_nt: TGTGCCTGGAGTGTAACAGGGAACTATGGCTACACCTTC